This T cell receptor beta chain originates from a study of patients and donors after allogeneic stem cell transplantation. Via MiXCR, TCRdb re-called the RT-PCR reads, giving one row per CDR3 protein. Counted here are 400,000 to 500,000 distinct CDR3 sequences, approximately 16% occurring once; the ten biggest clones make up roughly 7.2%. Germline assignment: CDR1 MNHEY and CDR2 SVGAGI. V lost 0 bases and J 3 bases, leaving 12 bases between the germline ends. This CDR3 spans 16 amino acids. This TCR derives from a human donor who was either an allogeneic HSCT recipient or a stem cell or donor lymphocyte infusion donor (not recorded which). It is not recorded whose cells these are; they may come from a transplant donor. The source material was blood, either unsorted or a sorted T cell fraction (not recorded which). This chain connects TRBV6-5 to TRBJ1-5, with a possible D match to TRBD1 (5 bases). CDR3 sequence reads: CASSYSIGTANQPQHF. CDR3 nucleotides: TGTGCCAGCAGTTACTCGATCGGGACTGCCAATCAGCCCCAGCATTTT.